This entry features one T cell receptor beta chain sequence. This sample stems from a study of blood T cell repertoires in COVID-19. Using immunoSEQ multiplex PCR, the repertoire was profiled, and TCRdb retains in-frame clones only, with some absent. The data show hundreds of thousands of clones, with about 90% seen just once and over 2% held by the top ten. CDR1 is MGHRA, CDR2 YSYEKL, per germline. The CDR3 loop spans 18 amino acids. The V segment lost 1 base and the J segment 9 bases; nucleotides outside the gene matches: 15. This chain joins TRBV4-1 and TRBJ2-1; 10 bases map to TRBD2. Sequences were obtained from peripheral blood. The TCR comes from a woman aged 55-75 years with COVID-19, enrolled during active disease. Written as DNA, the CDR3 is TGCGCCAGCAGCCAAGTGTATGGAGCGGGGGGGCCCCAGAGTGAGCAGTTCTTC. This translates into CASSQVYGAGGPQSEQFF.